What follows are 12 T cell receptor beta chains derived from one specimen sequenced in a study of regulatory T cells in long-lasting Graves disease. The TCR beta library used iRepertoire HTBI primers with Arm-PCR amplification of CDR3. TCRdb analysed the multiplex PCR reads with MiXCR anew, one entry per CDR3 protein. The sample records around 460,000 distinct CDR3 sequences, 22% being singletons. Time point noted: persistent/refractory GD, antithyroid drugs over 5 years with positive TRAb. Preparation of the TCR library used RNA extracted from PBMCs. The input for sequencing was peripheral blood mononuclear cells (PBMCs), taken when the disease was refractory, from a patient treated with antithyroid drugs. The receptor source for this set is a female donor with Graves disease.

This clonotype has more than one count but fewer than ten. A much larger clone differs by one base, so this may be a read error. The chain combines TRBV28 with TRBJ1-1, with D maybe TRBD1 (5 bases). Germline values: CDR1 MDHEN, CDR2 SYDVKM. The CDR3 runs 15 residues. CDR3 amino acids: CAGSLWGRQFTEAFF. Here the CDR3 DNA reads TGTGCCGGCAGTTTATGGGGACGTCAATTCACTGAAGCTTTCTTT. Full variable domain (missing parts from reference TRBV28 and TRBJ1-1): DVKVTQSSRYLVKRTGEKVFLECVQDMDHENMFWYRQDPGLGLRLIYFSYDVKMKEKGDIPEGYSVSREKKERFSLILESASTNQTSMYLCAGSLWGRQFTEAFFGQGTRLTVV.

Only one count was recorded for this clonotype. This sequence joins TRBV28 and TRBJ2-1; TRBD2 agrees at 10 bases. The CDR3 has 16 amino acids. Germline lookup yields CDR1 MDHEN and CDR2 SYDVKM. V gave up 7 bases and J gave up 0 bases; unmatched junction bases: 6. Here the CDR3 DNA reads TGTGCCAGCAAAGCGGGGGGGGAAAGCTCCTACAATGAGCAGTTCTTC. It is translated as CASKAGGESSYNEQFF.

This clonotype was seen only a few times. The CDR3 bases are TGTGCCAGCAGTTTGTCCACCAGCCCGGACACTGAAGCTTTCTTT. This gives the protein CASSLSTSPDTEAFF. The chain couples TRBV27 to TRBJ1-1; no definite D call. The CDR3 runs to 15 residues. V was trimmed by 3 bases and J by 3 bases, leaving 14 bases between them. Germline values: CDR1 MNHEY, CDR2 SMNVEV (reference sequence).

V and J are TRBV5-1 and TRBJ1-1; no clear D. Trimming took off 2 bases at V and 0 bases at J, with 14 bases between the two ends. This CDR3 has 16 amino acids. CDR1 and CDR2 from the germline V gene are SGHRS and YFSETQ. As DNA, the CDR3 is TGCGCCAGCAGCTTAGGCCCCACGGGCTTGAACACTGAAGCTTTCTTT. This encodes CASSLGPTGLNTEAFF.

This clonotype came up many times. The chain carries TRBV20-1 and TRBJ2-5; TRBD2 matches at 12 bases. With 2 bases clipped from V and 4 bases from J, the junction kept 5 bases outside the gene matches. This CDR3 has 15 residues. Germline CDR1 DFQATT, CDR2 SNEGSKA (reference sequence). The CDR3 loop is CSARRASGGAETQYF. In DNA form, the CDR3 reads TGCAGTGCTAGAAGGGCTAGCGGGGGGGCAGAGACCCAGTACTTC.

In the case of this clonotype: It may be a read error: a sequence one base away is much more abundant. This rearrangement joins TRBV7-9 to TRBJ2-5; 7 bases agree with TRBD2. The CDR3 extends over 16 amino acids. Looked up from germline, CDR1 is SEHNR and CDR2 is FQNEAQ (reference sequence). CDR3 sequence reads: CASSLARSSGQGTQYF. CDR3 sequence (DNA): TGTGCCAGCAGCTTAGCGAGGTCTAGCGGACAAGGGACCCAGTACTTC.

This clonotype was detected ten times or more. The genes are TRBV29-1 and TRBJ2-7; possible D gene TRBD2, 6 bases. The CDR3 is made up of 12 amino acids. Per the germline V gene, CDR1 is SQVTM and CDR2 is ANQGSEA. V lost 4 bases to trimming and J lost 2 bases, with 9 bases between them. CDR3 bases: TGCAGCGTTGGGCGGGACGCCTACGAGCAGTACTTC. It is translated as CSVGRDAYEQYF.

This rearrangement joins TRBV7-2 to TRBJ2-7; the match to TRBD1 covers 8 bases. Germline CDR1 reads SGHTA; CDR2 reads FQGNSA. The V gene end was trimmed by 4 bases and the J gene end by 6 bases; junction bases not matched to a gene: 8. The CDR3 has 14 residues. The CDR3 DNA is TGTGCCAGCAGCTACCGGACAGGGAAGGGCGAGCAGTACTTC. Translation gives CASSYRTGKGEQYF.

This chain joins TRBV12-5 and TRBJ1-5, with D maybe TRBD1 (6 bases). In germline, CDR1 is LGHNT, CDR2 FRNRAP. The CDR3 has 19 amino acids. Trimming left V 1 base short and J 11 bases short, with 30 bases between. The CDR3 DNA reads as TGTGCTAGTGGTTTGGAAGACGACCTCACAGGGCGGGCGAGCGAGGCCCAGCATTTT. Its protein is CASGLEDDLTGRASEAQHF.

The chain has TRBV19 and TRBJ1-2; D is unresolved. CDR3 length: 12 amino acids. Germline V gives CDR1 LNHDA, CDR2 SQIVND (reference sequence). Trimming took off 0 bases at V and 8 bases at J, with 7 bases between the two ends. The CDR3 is CASSIEGRGYTF. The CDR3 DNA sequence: TGTGCCAGTAGTATAGAGGGAAGAGGCTACACCTTC.

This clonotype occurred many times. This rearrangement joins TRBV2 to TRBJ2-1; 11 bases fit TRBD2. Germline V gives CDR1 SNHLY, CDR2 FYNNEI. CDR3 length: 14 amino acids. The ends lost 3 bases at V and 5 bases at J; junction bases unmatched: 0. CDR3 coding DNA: TGTGCCAGCAGTGAGGGACTAGCGGACAATGAGCAGTTCTTC. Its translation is CASSEGLADNEQFF.

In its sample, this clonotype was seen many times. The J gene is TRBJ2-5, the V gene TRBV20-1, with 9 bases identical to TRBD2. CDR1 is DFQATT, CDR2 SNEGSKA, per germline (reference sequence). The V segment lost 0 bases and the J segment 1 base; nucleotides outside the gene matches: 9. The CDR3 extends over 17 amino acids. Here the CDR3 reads CSARDSGLATGQETQYF. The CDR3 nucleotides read TGCAGTGCTAGAGATAGTGGACTAGCGACCGGCCAAGAGACCCAGTACTTC.